The 9 T cell receptor beta chains listed next were all sequenced from one sample in a study of cytomegalovirus exposure and HLA in healthy donors. Generated by immunoSEQ multiplex PCR, the TCRdb table keeps only in-frame clones and is missing some. The sample contains about 130,000 clones, around 89% of which appear only once. The sequenced material came from PBMCs. Receptor source: a woman aged 25 to 39 in good health and CMV-seropositive.

The chain couples TRBV28 to TRBJ1-4; D might be TRBD1 (5 bases). Trimming left V 6 bases short and J 7 bases short, with 24 bases between. Germline CDR1 is MDHEN and CDR2 is SYDVKM. The CDR3 length is 17 residues. The DNA for the CDR3 is TGTGCCAGCAGATCGGATGGCAGCGGGTGGGGCGGTGAAAAACTGTTTTTT. Translating it yields CASRSDGSGWGGEKLFF.

The rearrangement links TRBV6-6 to TRBJ1-2; D not certain. The germline V and J ends were trimmed by 5 bases and 0 bases, with 10 bases remaining between them. This CDR3 region has 14 residues. Germline V gene lookup returns CDR1 MNHNY and CDR2 SVGAGI (reference sequence). CDR3: CASSRGPSNYGYTF. For the CDR3, the DNA is TGTGCCAGCAGTCGAGGCCCGTCTAACTATGGCTACACCTTC.

This clone was counted many times. This chain uses TRBV5-1 with TRBJ1-1; 9 bases align to TRBD1. With V trimmed by 4 bases and J by 0 bases, 10 bases remained unmatched. The V gene's germline CDR1 is SGHRS and CDR2 YFSETQ. This CDR3 is built from 17 residues. The CDR3 nucleotides read TGCGCCAGCAGCCAGGGACAGGGAGCATCATTGAACACTGAAGCTTTCTTT. Translating gives CASSQGQGASLNTEAFF.

The rearrangement joins TRBV10-3 to TRBJ2-5; D is ambiguous. V was pared by 0 bases and J by 1 base, with 6 bases between. This CDR3 spans 14 amino acids. Looked up from germline, CDR1 is ENHRY and CDR2 is SYGVKD. The CDR3 sequence is CAISESVSQETQYF. The CDR3 nucleotides are TGTGCCATCAGTGAGTCCGTGAGCCAAGAGACCCAGTACTTC.

The V call is TRBV6-1, the J call TRBJ1-1; weak D call: TRBD1 (6 bases). Trimming took 4 bases from V and 3 from J, leaving 12 bases between them. Germline V gene data show CDR1 as MNHNS and CDR2 as SASEGT. The CDR3 covers 14 residues. CDR3 sequence (DNA): TGTGCCAGCAGTGTTCGGGGGGCAGACACTGAAGCTTTCTTT. It is translated as CASSVRGADTEAFF.

The chain has TRBV10-2 and TRBJ1-3; D is possibly TRBD1 (5 bases). V lost 8 bases and J lost 0, with 26 bases in between. The CDR3 length is 19 residues. CDR1 WSHSY and CDR2 SAAADI come from the germline V gene. CDR3 bases: TGCGCCAGCGCATTCCCGGTTTCGACGGGGACTTACTCTGGAAACACCATATATTTT. Amino acid sequence: CASAFPVSTGTYSGNTIYF.

The J gene is TRBJ1-1, the V gene TRBV28; D unclear. The CDR3 loop spans 15 amino acids. Germline lookup yields CDR1 MDHEN and CDR2 SYDVKM. The ends were cut back, 7 bases at V and 4 bases at J, with 19 bases in the middle. The CDR3: CASTPTRVRGTEAFF. Written as DNA, the CDR3 is TGTGCCAGCACCCCAACCCGGGTGCGGGGCACTGAAGCTTTCTTT.

The chain recombines TRBV28 with TRBJ1-2, with a tentative D call TRBD1 (5 bases). The CDR3 has 14 residues. In germline, CDR1 is MDHEN, CDR2 SYDVKM. V shed 4 bases and J shed 5 bases, with 14 bases lying between them. CDR3 residues: CASSSGSSLYGYTF. In DNA, the CDR3 is TGTGCCAGCAGTTCAGGGTCCTCCCTGTATGGCTACACCTTC.

The CDR3 DNA follows: TGTGCCAGTGACAGGAGCACAGATACGCAGTATTTT. It translates to CASDRSTDTQYF. The rearrangement uses TRBV6-1 and TRBJ2-3; TRBD1 is a possible D gene (6 bases). Between the trimmed V and J ends, which lost 9 bases and 0 bases, there was a span of 7 bases. Germline assignment: CDR1 MNHNS and CDR2 SASEGT. The CDR3 loop spans 12 amino acids.